This record concerns one T cell receptor (beta chain) sequence. The antigen is undetermined. Germline and junction disagree at one end, which may indicate a read error. The use of a sample-barcoded 5' primer and a J-beta primer mix characterized a second PCR of roughly 6 to 11 cycles. TCRdb processed the 5' RACE reads anew with MiXCR; each CDR3 protein has one entry. The sample lists 1.5 million to 1.9 million distinct CDR3 sequences; approximately 42% were seen once. Germline CDR1 and CDR2: MNHEY and SMNVEV (reference sequence). The CDR3 extends over 14 amino acids. This sample was taken from a study of blood T cells in healthy people across ages. Study-wide results and caveats: It was found that TCR beta diversity correlated strongly with the percentage of naive T cells.

Researchers collected approximately 9.5 milliliters of peripheral blood from every single donor. Material for sequencing was blood. The chain has TRBV27 and TRBJ1-2; D is unclear. The receptor's source is a woman aged 18-35 years in good health. CDR3 DNA: TGTGCCAGCAGTGTTCGGACGACTAACCATGGCTACACCTTC. Amino acids: CASSVRTTNHGYTF.